This T cell receptor beta chain was captured by sequencing in a study of cytomegalovirus exposure and HLA in healthy donors. The PCR used 60 Vbeta and 13 Jbeta primers. The protocol was immunoSEQ multiplex PCR, while the TCRdb copy is restricted to in-frame clones and leaves out a portion. The table shows roughly 60,000 clones, with 65% to 80% occurring only once. The CDR3 is made up of 14 amino acids. The germline gives CDR1 MNHNS, CDR2 SASEGT. The V and J ends lost 3 bases and 5 bases respectively, with 14 bases between them. Study results and limitations: A list of approximately 150 TCR beta chains associated with cytomegalovirus was given.

On this clone: Its antigen is not identified.

The sample consisted of PBMCs. The TCR was taken from a woman in her 30s in good health and CMV-seronegative. The chain couples TRBV6-1 to TRBJ2-7, with D possibly TRBD2 on 6 matching bases. The CDR3 spells CASSEAGNRDEQYF. CDR3 coding DNA: TGTGCCAGCAGTGAGGCGGGAAACCGAGACGAGCAGTACTTC.